What follows are 22 T cell receptor beta chains derived from one specimen sequenced in a study of tumor-infiltrating lymphocytes in primary liver carcinoma. TCR beta cDNA was prepared out of roughly 490 ng total RNA by means of a constant-region primer. ARM-PCR, slightly modified, supplied the TCR beta libraries through three nested multiplex PCR rounds. Amplification in the first two PCR rounds was performed using TRBV1-TRBV30 forward primers and a C-beta reverse primer for 10 cycles each. TCRdb independently ran MiXCR on the multiplex PCR reads; one entry per CDR3 protein. The sample lists 45,000 to 55,000 distinct CDR3 sequences, 55% to 75% occurring once. Scientists recovered RNA and DNA together from around 20-30 mg of unsorted bulk tissue. Sequenced: liver tumor tissue from sampling region 5. Subset of the sample: tumor region T5, tumor centre. The receptors shown here come from a man between 40 and 49 years old with primary liver carcinoma and hepatitis B virus infection.

Of note for this clonotype: At one of its ends the junction is not consistent with the germline gene, which may arise from a read error. The rearrangement joins TRBV6-5 to TRBJ2-7; no clear D. CDR1 and CDR2 from the germline V gene are MNHEY and SVGAGI. This CDR3 region has 13 residues. CDR3 in amino acids: CAGSLDDSYKQHF. CDR3 bases: TGTGCCGGCAGCTTGGACGACTCCTACAAGCAGCACTTC.

This clonotype was seen a few times. No conserved phenylalanine or tryptophan is present at the end of the CDR3, so a read error is the likely explanation. The chain recombines TRBV28 with TRBJ1-1, with D possibly TRBD1 on 5 matching bases. CDR3 size: 11 residues. Germline CDR1 reads MDHEN; CDR2 reads SYDVKM. DNA for the CDR3: TGTGCTAGCAGTTTGGGACCTCAAGCTTTCCTT. Protein: CASSLGPQAFL.

On this clonotype itself: At one end the junction does not follow the germline gene, possibly because of a read error. This chain joins TRBV4-1 and TRBJ1-2, with D unresolved. This CDR3 has 13 residues. Germline-derived CDR1 and CDR2 are MGHRA and YSYEKL. The CDR3 here is CASSEIANYGYTF. The CDR3 nucleotides are TGTGCCAGCAGTGAGATAGCTAACTATGGCTACACCTTC.

A word on this clonotype: One end of the junction is discordant with germline, which a read error may explain. The rearrangement joins TRBV11-2 to TRBJ2-6; D perhaps matches TRBD1 (5 bases). Germline lookup yields CDR1 SGHAT and CDR2 FQNNGV. The CDR3 loop spans 18 amino acids. CDR3 sequence: CASSLGPGHSSGANILTF. The CDR3 DNA is TGTGCTAGTAGCTTAGGGCCAGGGCACAGCTCTGGGGCCAACATCCTGACTTTC.

About this clonotype itself: This may stem from a read error, because a much larger clone lies one nucleotide away. The V call is TRBV7-9, the J call TRBJ2-7; D remains unclear. This CDR3 comprises 14 residues. CDR1 and CDR2 (germline): SEHNR, FQNEAQ (reference sequence). CDR3 sequence reads: CVSSLEGQLYEQYF. The CDR3 DNA is TGTGTCAGCAGCTTAGAAGGCCAGCTTTACGAGCAGTACTTC.

This clonotype was detected only once. A junction end diverges from the germline sequence, so it may reflect a read error. This rearrangement joins TRBV5-1 to TRBJ2-2; a possible D gene is TRBD1 (6 bases). The CDR3 has 14 residues. Germline CDR1 SGHRS, CDR2 YFSETQ. CDR3 sequence reads: CASTLGANTGELLF. The CDR3 nucleotides are TGCGCCAGCACCTTGGGGGCGAACACCGGGGAGCTGCTTTTT.

This clonotype was picked up a small number of times. This chain uses TRBV28 with TRBJ1-2; D uncertain. CDR1 MDHEN and CDR2 SYDVKM come from the germline V gene. The V and J ends lost 4 bases and 4 bases respectively, with 10 bases between them. CDR3 length: 13 amino acids. CDR3 nucleotides: TGTGCCAGCAGTTCCCACACAATCTATGGCTACACCTTC. As protein: CASSSHTIYGYTF.

This clonotype was picked up many times. The genes are TRBV5-1 and TRBJ2-7; D may be TRBD2 (5 bases). There are 12 residues in the CDR3. V shed 1 base and J shed 5 bases, with 7 bases lying between them. CDR1 SGHRS and CDR2 YFSETQ come from the germline V gene. The CDR3 loop is CASSLSGNEQYF. In nucleotides, the CDR3 is TGCGCCAGCAGCTTGTCCGGGAACGAGCAGTACTTC.

The gene calls are TRBV4-1 and TRBJ2-3; 10 bases match TRBD2. Germline CDR1 reads MGHRA; CDR2 reads YSYEKL. V gave up 4 bases and J gave up 5 bases; unmatched junction bases: 9. This CDR3 contains 16 residues. The CDR3 loop reads CASSLTTLAGQDTQYF. Written as DNA, the CDR3 is TGCGCCAGCAGCCTAACAACACTAGCGGGACAAGATACGCAGTATTTT.

In the case of this clonotype: One end of the junction fails to match germline, which may point to a read error. The chain carries TRBV7-2 and TRBJ2-2; D possibly corresponds to TRBD2 (5 bases). The CDR3 totals 17 residues. Germline CDR1 and CDR2: SGHTA and FQGNSA. For the CDR3, the DNA is TGTGCCAGTAGCTTATACGGAGGATTAGCTAAGACCGGGGAGCTGTTTTTT. Translating it yields CASSLYGGLAKTGELFF.

The genes are TRBV30 and TRBJ2-2, with D perhaps matching TRBD2 (6 bases). Germline lookup yields CDR1 GTSNPN and CDR2 SVGIG (reference sequence). Trimming left V 2 bases short and J 7 bases short, with 20 bases between. This CDR3 is built from 16 residues. The CDR3 reads CAWSLATAGLLGELFF. The CDR3 bases are TGTGCCTGGAGTCTTGCGACTGCGGGGCTTCTCGGGGAGCTGTTTTTT. Using reference TRBV30 and TRBJ2-2 for the parts outside the CDR3, the full variable domain is SQTIHQWPATLVQPVGSPLSLECTVEGTSNPNLYWYRQAAGRGLQLLFYSVGIGQISSEVPQNLSASRPQDRQFILSSKKLLLSDSGFYLCAWSLATAGLLGELFFGEGSRLTVL.

About this clonotype: The junction and the germline gene differ at one end; a read error may be behind it. The rearrangement links TRBV24-1 to TRBJ1-2; D might be TRBD1 (5 bases). CDR3 size: 13 residues. CDR1 is KGHDR and CDR2 is SFDVKD in the germline V gene. The CDR3 region is CVTSSRQDTGYTF. In nucleotides, the CDR3 is TGTGTCACCAGCTCGAGGCAGGACACTGGCTACACTTTC.

Comment on this clonotype: A read error is likely, as this CDR3 ends without the conserved phenylalanine or tryptophan. The chain carries TRBV29-1 and TRBJ1-2; tentatively, D is TRBD1 (5 bases). The CDR3 has 13 residues. Germline CDR1 SQVTM, CDR2 ANQGSEA. Written as DNA, the CDR3 is TGCAACGTTGCTGACAGCGAAATCTATGGCTACACCCTC. Its protein product is CNVADSEIYGYTL.

This clonotype was counted ten times or more. The chain combines TRBV7-8 with TRBJ1-5; perhaps TRBD1 as D (5 bases). CDR1 is SGHVS and CDR2 is FQNEAQ in the germline V gene. The CDR3 length is 15 residues. Between the trimmed V and J ends, which lost 2 bases and 6 bases, there was a span of 14 bases. Here the CDR3 DNA reads TGTGCCAGCAGCTTAACTGCGGGGGGGGTTCAGCCCCAGCATTTT. Residues: CASSLTAGGVQPQHF.

This clonotype was counted many times. The chain carries TRBV7-9 and TRBJ2-5, with 10 nucleotides matching TRBD1. This CDR3 contains 16 residues. V trimming: 4 bases; J trimming: 1 base; junction bases outside the gene matches: 6. Germline loops: CDR1 SEHNR, CDR2 FQNEAQ (reference sequence). CDR3 residues: CASSSRDRGVQETQYF. The CDR3 DNA sequence: TGTGCCAGCAGCTCCCGGGACAGGGGAGTCCAAGAGACCCAGTACTTC. The complete variable domain, with remaining parts taken from reference TRBV7-9 and TRBJ2-5, reads DTGVSQNPRHKITKRGQNVTFRCDPISEHNRLYWYRQTLGQGPEFLTYFQNEAQLEKSRLLSDRFSAERPKGSFSTLEIQRTEQGDSAMYLCASSSRDRGVQETQYFGPGTRLLVL.

This chain joins TRBV6-1 and TRBJ1-5; possibly TRBD1 for D (5 bases). CDR1 MNHNS and CDR2 SASEGT come from the germline V gene. CDR3 length equals 14 residues. The V and J ends lost 8 bases and 0 bases respectively, with 11 bases between them. CDR3 nucleotides: TGTGCCAGCGCCTCAGGGTATAGCAATCAGCCCCAGCATTTT. It yields the protein CASASGYSNQPQHF.

About this clonotype: Compared with germline, one end of the junction differs, possibly owing to a read error. The rearrangement uses TRBV5-1 and TRBJ2-6, with 8 bases aligning to TRBD1. Germline CDR1 reads SGHRS; CDR2 reads YFSETQ. The CDR3 has 18 amino acids. CDR3 in DNA: TGCGCCAGCACCTTGCAGGCAGGGGGCTACTCTGGGGCCAACCTCCTGACTTTC. It translates to CASTLQAGGYSGANLLTF.

This clonotype showed up many times. J is TRBJ2-3 and V is TRBV29-1; 12 bases align to TRBD2. V shed 2 bases, J shed 3 bases, and the junction held 3 bases outside the gene matches. The CDR3 consists of 15 residues. The germline gives CDR1 SQVTM, CDR2 ANQGSEA. The chain's CDR3 is CSVELAGGWTDTQYF. CDR3 nucleotide sequence: TGCAGCGTTGAACTAGCGGGAGGGTGGACAGATACGCAGTATTTT.

Regarding this clonotype: A junction end diverges from the germline sequence, so it may reflect a read error. CDR3 sequence (DNA): TGCGCCAGCAGTATAGACATGGGGGATGGCTACACCTTC. Its protein product is CASSIDMGDGYTF. V usage is TRBV28 and J usage is TRBJ1-2, with D tentatively TRBD1 (5 bases). Germline CDR1 reads MDHEN; CDR2 reads SYDVKM. This CDR3 region has 13 residues.

Regarding this clonotype: Possible read error: a much larger clone is one base away. This rearrangement joins TRBV7-9 to TRBJ1-4; D might be TRBD1 (5 bases). This CDR3 spans 14 amino acids. CDR1 SEHNR and CDR2 FQNEAQ come from the germline V gene (reference sequence). The CDR3 reads CASSLVGDNEKLYF. The DNA for the CDR3 is TGTGCCAGCAGCTTAGTAGGGGATAATGAAAAACTGTATTTT.

Details on this clonotype: An end of the junction does not agree with germline; a read error may underlie this. The genes are TRBV11-3 and TRBJ2-7, with TRBD1 as a possible D gene (7 bases). The CDR3 consists of 16 residues. The germline CDR1 and CDR2 sequences are SGHNT and YENEEA. The CDR3 protein is CASSLAGGWVSYERYF. Here the CDR3 DNA reads TGTGCCAGCAGCTTAGCAGGGGGGTGGGTCTCCTACGAGCGGTACTTC.

The rearrangement uses TRBV28 and TRBJ2-5; the D gene is possibly TRBD2 (6 bases). From germline, CDR1 is MDHEN and CDR2 SYDVKM. The CDR3 has 13 amino acids. With 6 bases removed from V and 4 bases from J, the gap between germline ends came to 12 bases. CDR3 amino acids: CASRQGAGETQYF. As DNA, the CDR3 is TGTGCCAGCAGGCAGGGAGCGGGAGAGACCCAGTACTTC.